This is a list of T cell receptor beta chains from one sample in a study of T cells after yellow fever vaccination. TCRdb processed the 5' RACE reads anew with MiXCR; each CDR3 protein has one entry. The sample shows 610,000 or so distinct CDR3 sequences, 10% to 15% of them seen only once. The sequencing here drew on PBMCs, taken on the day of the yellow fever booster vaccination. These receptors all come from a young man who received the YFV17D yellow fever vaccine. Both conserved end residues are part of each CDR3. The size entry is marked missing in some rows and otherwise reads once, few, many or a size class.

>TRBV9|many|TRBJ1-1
CASSDVGQLGTEAFF
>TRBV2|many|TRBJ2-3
CASSENRDTDTQYF
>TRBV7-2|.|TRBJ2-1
CASSLTQGADEQFF
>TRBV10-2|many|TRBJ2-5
CASKWKGVETQYF
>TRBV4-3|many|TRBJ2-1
CASSPDPSSYNEQFF
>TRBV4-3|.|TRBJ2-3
CASSRAWAVTDTQYF
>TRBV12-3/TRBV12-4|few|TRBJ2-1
CASSQYDREDNEQFF
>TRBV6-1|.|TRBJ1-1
CASSERTAKNTEAFF
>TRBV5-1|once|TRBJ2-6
CASSGTAGANVLTF
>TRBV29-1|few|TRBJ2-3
CSASSPKGADTQYF
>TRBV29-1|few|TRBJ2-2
CSVFGLAGGVGELFF
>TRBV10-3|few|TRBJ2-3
CAISESGGGTDTQYF
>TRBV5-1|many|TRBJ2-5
CASSLGRDSKGETQYF
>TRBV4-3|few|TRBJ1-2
CASSQKPGRPNYGYTF
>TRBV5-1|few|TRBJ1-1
CASSRKVGANTEAFF
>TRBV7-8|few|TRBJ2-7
CASRTPGTGGTYEQYF
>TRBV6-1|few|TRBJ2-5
CASATGEFETQYF
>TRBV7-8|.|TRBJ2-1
CASASEGSSYNEQFF
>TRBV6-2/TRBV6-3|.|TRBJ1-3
CASNRTALRGNTIYF
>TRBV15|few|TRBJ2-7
CATSKSRDVTYEQYF
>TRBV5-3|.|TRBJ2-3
CARSYYDRRTDTQYF
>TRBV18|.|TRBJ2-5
CASSPPIPGQGGTQYF
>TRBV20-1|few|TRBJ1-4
CSANRVSEKLFF
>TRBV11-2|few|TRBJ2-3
CASSPRTSGRARGDTQYF
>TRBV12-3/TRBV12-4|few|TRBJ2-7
CASSPGQGAWEQYF
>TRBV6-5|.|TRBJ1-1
CASSYSGIMNTEAFF
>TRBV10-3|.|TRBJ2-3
CAISAGQAGTDTQYF
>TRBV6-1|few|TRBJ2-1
CASSPALAGGPLVF
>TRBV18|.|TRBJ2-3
CASSKSQGAQDTQYF
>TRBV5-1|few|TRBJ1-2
CASSSPGVVGYTF
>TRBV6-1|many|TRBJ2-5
CASTFRDRAGETQYF
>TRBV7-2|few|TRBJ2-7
CASSFPGTRYYEQYF
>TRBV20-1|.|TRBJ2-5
CSARDSRGKETQYF
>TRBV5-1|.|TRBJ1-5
CASSTGQGTQPQHF
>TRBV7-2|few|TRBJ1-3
CASSLERAGAIYF
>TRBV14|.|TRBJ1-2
CASSQAGIYGYTF
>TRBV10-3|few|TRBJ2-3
CAITLDRYTDTQYF
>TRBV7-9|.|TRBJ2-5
CASSFEMAETQYF
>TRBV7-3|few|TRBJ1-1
CASSLVTSTEAFF
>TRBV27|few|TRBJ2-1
CASSQGMRQFF
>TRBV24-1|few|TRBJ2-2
CATRGNTGELFF
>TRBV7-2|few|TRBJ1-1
CASSFSRQTGGEAFF
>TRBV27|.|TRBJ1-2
CASSLWGFGYTF
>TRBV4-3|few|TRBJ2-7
CASSRTWGSYEQYF
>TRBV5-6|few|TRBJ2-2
CASSLAGQGKRNGELFF
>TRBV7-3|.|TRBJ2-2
CASSLTVVAGELFF